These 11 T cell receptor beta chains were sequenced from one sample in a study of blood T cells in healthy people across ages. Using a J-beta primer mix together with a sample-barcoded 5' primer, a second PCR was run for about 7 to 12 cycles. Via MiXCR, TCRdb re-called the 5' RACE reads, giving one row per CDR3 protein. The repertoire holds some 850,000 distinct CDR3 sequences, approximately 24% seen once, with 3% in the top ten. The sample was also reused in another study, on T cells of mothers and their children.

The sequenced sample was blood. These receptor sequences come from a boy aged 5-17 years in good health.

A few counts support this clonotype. The CDR3 spells CSVAGLVSNNEQFF. The CDR3 DNA is TGCAGCGTTGCGGGACTAGTGTCGAACAATGAGCAGTTCTTC. The chain carries TRBV29-1 and TRBJ2-5, with TRBD2 matching over 8 bases. The tail of the sequence fits TRBJ2-1 better, so the J call may be wrong. Looked up from germline, CDR1 is SQVTM and CDR2 is ANQGSEA. This CDR3 spans 14 amino acids.

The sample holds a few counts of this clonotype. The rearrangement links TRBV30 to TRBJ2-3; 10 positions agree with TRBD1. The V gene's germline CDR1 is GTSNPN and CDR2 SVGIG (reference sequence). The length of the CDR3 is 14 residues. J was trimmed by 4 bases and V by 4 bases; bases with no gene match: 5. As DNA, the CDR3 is TGTGCCTGGAAAGGACAGGGGGAGGCAGATACGCAGTATTTT. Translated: CAWKGQGEADTQYF.

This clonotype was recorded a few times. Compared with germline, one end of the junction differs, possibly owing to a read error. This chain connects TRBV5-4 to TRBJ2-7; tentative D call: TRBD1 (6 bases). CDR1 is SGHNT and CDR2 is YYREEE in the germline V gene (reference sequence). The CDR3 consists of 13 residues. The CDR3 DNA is TGTACCAGCAGCTTGGGGGCCGCCTACGAGCAGTACTTC. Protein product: CTSSLGAAYEQYF.

CDR3 sequence reads: CARGLAWGVGKTQYF. CDR3 DNA: TGTGCCCGCGGCTTGGCCTGGGGGGTCGGGAAGACCCAGTACTTC. The chain carries TRBV5-8 and TRBJ2-5, with a weak D call TRBD2 (6 bases). Germline V CDR1 and CDR2: SGHTS, YDEGEE. This CDR3 region has 15 residues. V was cut by 10 bases and J by 6 bases, with 25 bases left in between. Together with reference TRBV5-8 and TRBJ2-5, the CDR3 gives the full variable domain: EAGVTQSPTHLIKTRGQQATLRCSPISGHTSVYWYQQALGLGLQFLLWYDEGEERNRGNFPPRFSGRQFPNYSSELNVNALELEDSALYLCARGLAWGVGKTQYFGPGTRLLVL.

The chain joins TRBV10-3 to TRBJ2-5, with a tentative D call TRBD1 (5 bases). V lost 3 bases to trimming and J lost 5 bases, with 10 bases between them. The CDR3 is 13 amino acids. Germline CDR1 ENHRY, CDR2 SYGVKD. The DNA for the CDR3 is TGTGCCATCAGTGATCCAGGGAACGAGACCCAGTACTTC. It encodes CAISDPGNETQYF.

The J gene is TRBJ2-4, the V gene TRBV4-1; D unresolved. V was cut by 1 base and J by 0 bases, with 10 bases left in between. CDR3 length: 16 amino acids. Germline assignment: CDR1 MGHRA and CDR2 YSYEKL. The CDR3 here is CASSQVVAIAKNIQYF. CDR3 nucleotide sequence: TGCGCCAGCAGCCAAGTAGTAGCTATAGCCAAAAACATTCAGTACTTC.

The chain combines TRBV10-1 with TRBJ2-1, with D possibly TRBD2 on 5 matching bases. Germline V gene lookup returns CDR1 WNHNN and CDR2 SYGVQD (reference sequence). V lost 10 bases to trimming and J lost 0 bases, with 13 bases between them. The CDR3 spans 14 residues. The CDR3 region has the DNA TGCGCCACATCTTCGGGGAGCTCCTACAATGAGCAGTTCTTC. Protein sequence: CATSSGSSYNEQFF.

CDR3 bases: TGCGCCAGCAGCCAGAGACACCTGGAGGCCACTGAAGCTTTCTTT. This codes for CASSQRHLEATEAFF. The chain uses TRBV4-1 and TRBJ1-1; D remains ambiguous. V lost 3 bases and J 4 bases, leaving 15 bases between the germline ends. CDR3 length: 15 residues. Per germline, CDR1 MGHRA and CDR2 YSYEKL.

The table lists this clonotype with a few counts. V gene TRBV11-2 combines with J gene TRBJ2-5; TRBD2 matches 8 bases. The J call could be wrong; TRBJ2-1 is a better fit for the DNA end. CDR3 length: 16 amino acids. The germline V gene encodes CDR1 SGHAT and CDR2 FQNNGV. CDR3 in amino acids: CASSLVGSGVYNEQFF. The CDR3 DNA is TGTGCCAGCAGCTTAGTCGGTAGCGGGGTATACAATGAGCAGTTCTTC.

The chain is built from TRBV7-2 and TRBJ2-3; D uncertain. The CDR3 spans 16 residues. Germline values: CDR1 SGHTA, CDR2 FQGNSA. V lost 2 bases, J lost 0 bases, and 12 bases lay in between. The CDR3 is CASSLPISRSTDTQYF. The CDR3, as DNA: TGTGCCAGCAGCTTACCTATCTCCAGGAGCACAGATACGCAGTATTTT.

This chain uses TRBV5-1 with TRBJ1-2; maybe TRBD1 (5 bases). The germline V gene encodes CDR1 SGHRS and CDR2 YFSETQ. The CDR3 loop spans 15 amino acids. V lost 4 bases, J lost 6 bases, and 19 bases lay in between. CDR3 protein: CASSLAGRVNNGYTF. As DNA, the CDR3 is TGCGCCAGCAGCCTGGCGGGCAGGGTGAACAATGGCTACACCTTC.